The 28 T cell receptor beta chains listed next were all sequenced from one sample in a study of blood T cell repertoires in COVID-19. Assay: immunoSEQ multiplex PCR; the TCRdb copy retains only in-frame clones and omits some. The profile shows about 310,000 clones, 87% of them singletons. Material for sequencing was peripheral blood. The receptors here all came from a man aged 18 to 30 with active or convalescent COVID-19.

The chain recombines TRBV28 with TRBJ1-2; a weak D match, TRBD1 (5 bases). This CDR3 contains 11 residues. With 4 bases removed from V and 11 bases from J, the gap between germline ends came to 11 bases. Germline CDR1 MDHEN, CDR2 SYDVKM. Here the CDR3 DNA reads TGTGCCAGCAGTTCCCGGACACTTTACACCTTC. Protein: CASSSRTLYTF.

The V and J genes are TRBV4-1 and TRBJ1-4; 10 bases map to TRBD1. CDR3 length equals 17 residues. J was trimmed by 0 bases and V by 5 bases; bases with no gene match: 6. Germline V gene lookup returns CDR1 MGHRA and CDR2 YSYEKL. The CDR3 sequence is CASSTTGGQTTNEKLFF. CDR3 in DNA: TGCGCCAGCAGCACGACAGGGGGCCAAACAACTAATGAAAAACTGTTTTTT.

The chain is built from TRBV5-6 and TRBJ2-7; D possibly corresponds to TRBD1 (6 bases). Trimming removed 6 bases at V and 1 base at J, with 17 bases between. Germline lookup yields CDR1 SGHDT and CDR2 YYEEEE. The CDR3 is 15 residues long. The DNA of the CDR3 is TGTGCCAGCATCTCTAGGGGGAGAGGTTCCTACGAGCAGTACTTC. Protein: CASISRGRGSYEQYF. Looking up the rest from reference TRBV5-6 and TRBJ2-7 gives the full variable domain: DAGVTQSPTHLIKTRGQQVTLRCSPKSGHDTVSWYQQALGQGPQFIFQYYEEEERQRGNFPDRFSGHQFPNYSSELNVNALLLGDSALYLCASISRGRGSYEQYFGPGTRLTVT.

The rearrangement joins TRBV19 to TRBJ1-1; D may be TRBD1 (6 bases). This CDR3 comprises 13 residues. Germline V gene sequence: CDR1 LNHDA, CDR2 SQIVND (reference sequence). Trimming cost V 6 bases and J 1 base, with 9 bases left between them. CDR3 DNA sequence: TGTGCCAGTAGACGGACAGAGAACACTGAAGCTTTCTTT. Residues: CASRRTENTEAFF.

This chain joins TRBV11-2 and TRBJ2-1; 9 bases match TRBD2. Unmatched junction bases numbered 5, after V lost 1 base and J lost 10 bases. There are 14 residues in the CDR3. Germline-derived CDR1 and CDR2 are SGHAT and FQNNGV. The CDR3 DNA is TGTGCCAGCAGCTTAGTAGTGCGGGAGGGCGAGCAGTTCTTC. Its translation is CASSLVVREGEQFF.

Only a few counts were recorded for this clone. J is TRBJ2-1 and V is TRBV7-6; 7 nucleotides match TRBD1. The CDR3 is made up of 14 amino acids. V lost 4 bases and J lost 1; bases outside the gene matches: 1. Germline V gene data show CDR1 as SGHVS and CDR2 as FNYEAQ. The CDR3 bases are TGTGCCAGCAGCTCCAGGGGGTCCTACAATGAGCAGTTCTTC. Protein: CASSSRGSYNEQFF. Looking up the rest from reference TRBV7-6 and TRBJ2-1 gives the full variable domain: GAGVSQSPRYKVTKRGQDVALRCDPISGHVSLYWYRQALGQGPEFLTYFNYEAQQDKSGLPNDRFSAERPEGSISTLTIQRTEQRDSAMYRCASSSRGSYNEQFFGPGTRLTVL.

The rearrangement links TRBV11-2 to TRBJ2-7; the D gene is possibly TRBD1 (6 bases). The CDR3 has 14 residues. The germline V gene has CDR1 SGHAT and CDR2 FQNNGV. Trimming removed 1 base at V and 2 bases at J, with 9 bases between. CDR3 bases: TGTGCCAGCAGCTTAGGACAGGCGACCTACGAGCAGTACTTC. The encoded protein is CASSLGQATYEQYF.

The chain links TRBV6-6 to TRBJ1-3; possibly TRBD1 for D (5 bases). The CDR3 is 14 amino acids. Trimming cost V 7 bases and J 4 bases, with 14 bases left between them. Germline V lookup: CDR1 MNHNY, CDR2 SVGAGI (reference sequence). The CDR3 region has the DNA TGTGCCAGCAACTCCCAGGGTACCGGAAACACCATATATTTT. It codes for CASNSQGTGNTIYF.

The V and J genes are TRBV28 and TRBJ1-2; 9 bases are a match to TRBD1. Per germline, CDR1 MDHEN and CDR2 SYDVKM. The CDR3 loop spans 16 amino acids. V shed 4 bases, J shed 4 bases, and the junction held 10 bases outside the gene matches. The CDR3 sequence: CASSSRTGAHFYGYTF. DNA for the CDR3: TGTGCCAGCAGTTCCCGGACAGGGGCGCATTTCTATGGCTACACCTTC.

V is TRBV5-1 and J is TRBJ2-2; D is ambiguous. Trimming stripped 0 bases from V and 2 bases from J, with 5 bases between. Germline loops: CDR1 SGHRS, CDR2 YFSETQ. The CDR3 loop spans 14 amino acids. CDR3 coding DNA: TGCGCCAGCAGCTTGGCCCCAAACACCGGGGAGCTGTTTTTT. Translation gives CASSLAPNTGELFF.

The rearrangement uses TRBV19 and TRBJ2-3; 8 positions match TRBD2. CDR1 is LNHDA and CDR2 is SQIVND in the germline V gene (reference sequence). With V trimmed by 5 bases and J by 1 base, 11 bases remained unmatched. The CDR3 runs 17 residues. CDR3 sequence: CASSQPFGLAGTDTQYF. The CDR3 DNA is TGTGCCAGTAGTCAACCCTTTGGACTAGCCGGCACAGATACGCAGTATTTT.

To note about this clone: Other DNA sequences of this sample code for an identical CDR3. The chain employs TRBV27 and TRBJ1-2; D is unresolved. Trimming removed 0 bases from V and 2 bases from J, with 10 bases in between. Germline CDR1 reads MNHEY; CDR2 reads SMNVEV (reference sequence). This CDR3 region has 15 residues. CDR3 in DNA: TGTGCCAGCAGTTTATCGCTGGGCGCGAACTATGGCTACACCTTC. It codes for CASSLSLGANYGYTF.

The chain couples TRBV28 to TRBJ2-1; TRBD1 matches at 8 bases. Trimming took 5 bases from V and 3 from J; bases not matched to a gene: 6. Germline V gene lookup returns CDR1 MDHEN and CDR2 SYDVKM. CDR3 length: 15 amino acids. CDR3 amino acids: CASSPRQGLYNEQFF. In nucleotides, the CDR3 is TGTGCCAGCAGTCCCAGACAGGGGCTCTACAATGAGCAGTTCTTC.

The chain employs TRBV19 and TRBJ1-2; D is uncertain. Germline lookup yields CDR1 LNHDA and CDR2 SQIVND (reference sequence). V lost 1 base, J lost 5 bases, and 14 bases lay in between. The CDR3 is 15 amino acids. The CDR3 DNA reads TGTGCCAGTAGTATAGGACCGACTGGTATTTATGGCTACACCTTC. Translated, it gives CASSIGPTGIYGYTF.

The rearrangement joins TRBV5-4 to TRBJ1-4, with unresolved D. Germline values: CDR1 SGHNT, CDR2 YYREEE (reference sequence). CDR3 length: 14 amino acids. Trimming removed 1 base from V and 2 bases from J, with 6 bases in between. CDR3 amino acids: CASSLFGTNEKLFF. For the CDR3, the DNA is TGTGCCAGCAGCTTGTTCGGGACTAATGAAAAACTGTTTTTT. The full variable domain, completed using reference TRBV5-4 and TRBJ1-4, is ETGVTQSPTHLIKTRGQQVTLRCSSQSGHNTVSWYQQALGQGPQFIFQYYREEENGRGNFPPRFSGLQFPNYSSELNVNALELDDSALYLCASSLFGTNEKLFFGSGTQLSVL.

The chain employs TRBV5-4 and TRBJ2-3; D perhaps matches TRBD2 (6 bases). Trimming removed 7 bases at V and 1 base at J, with 13 bases between. In germline, CDR1 is SGHNT, CDR2 YYREEE (reference sequence). The CDR3 is made up of 14 amino acids. DNA of the CDR3: TGTGCCAGCGCGCAGGGCGGGGGCACAGATACGCAGTATTTT. Translating it yields CASAQGGGTDTQYF.

This chain uses TRBV5-1 with TRBJ2-7; possible D gene TRBD2, 5 bases. CDR1 is SGHRS and CDR2 is YFSETQ in the germline V gene. The CDR3 is 13 residues long. Between the trimmed V and J ends, which lost 2 bases and 3 bases, there was a span of 9 bases. As DNA, the CDR3 is TGCGCCAGCAGCTTAGGAGGCCTCTACGAGCAGTACTTC. As protein: CASSLGGLYEQYF. The entire variable domain, with the rest obtained from reference TRBV5-1 and TRBJ2-7, is as follows: KAGVTQTPRYLIKTRGQQVTLSCSPISGHRSVSWYQQTPGQGLQFLFEYFSETQRNKGNFPGRFSGRQFSNSRSEMNVSTLELGDSALYLCASSLGGLYEQYFGPGTRLTVT.

The rearrangement links TRBV20-1 to TRBJ1-1; tentatively, D is TRBD1 (5 bases). The CDR3 loop spans 16 amino acids. With 3 bases removed from V and 0 bases from J, the gap between germline ends came to 17 bases. Looked up from germline, CDR1 is DFQATT and CDR2 is SNEGSKA (reference sequence). The CDR3 is CSASTQGGSLNTEAFF. The CDR3 DNA is TGCAGTGCTAGTACGCAGGGAGGATCCTTGAACACTGAAGCTTTCTTT.

The V and J genes are TRBV5-1 and TRBJ2-7; 7 bases line up with TRBD1. The CDR3 runs 13 residues. Unmatched junction bases numbered 7, after V lost 5 bases and J lost 5 bases. Germline values: CDR1 SGHRS, CDR2 YFSETQ. This CDR3 reads CASRFSTGNEQYF. The CDR3 coding sequence is TGCGCCAGCAGGTTTTCGACAGGGAACGAGCAGTACTTC. The full variable domain, rest sourced from reference TRBV5-1 and TRBJ2-7, is KAGVTQTPRYLIKTRGQQVTLSCSPISGHRSVSWYQQTPGQGLQFLFEYFSETQRNKGNFPGRFSGRQFSNSRSEMNVSTLELGDSALYLCASRFSTGNEQYFGPGTRLTVT.

The chain has TRBV7-6 and TRBJ2-1; a weak D match, TRBD2 (6 bases). CDR1 and CDR2 from the germline V gene are SGHVS and FNYEAQ. The CDR3 covers 17 residues. With 2 bases removed from V and 4 bases from J, the gap between germline ends came to 18 bases. This chain's CDR3 is CASSLMGGWAEYNEQFF. DNA of the CDR3: TGTGCCAGCAGCTTAATGGGGGGATGGGCGGAGTACAATGAGCAGTTCTTC.

The V gene is TRBV28, the J gene TRBJ2-1, with TRBD2 matching over 12 bases. The CDR3 runs to 14 residues. The germline CDR1 and CDR2 sequences are MDHEN and SYDVKM. V trimming: 11 bases; J trimming: 4 bases; junction bases outside the gene matches: 6. CDR3 sequence reads: CAVTGLAGYNEQFF. CDR3 DNA: TGTGCCGTGACGGGACTAGCGGGTTACAATGAGCAGTTCTTC.

The chain couples TRBV9 to TRBJ1-3; tentative D call: TRBD1 (6 bases). CDR1 and CDR2 (germline): SGDLS, YYNGEE. The CDR3 is 15 amino acids. V was shortened by 3 bases and J by 0 bases, with 10 bases between the two germline ends. This CDR3 reads CASSATGNSGNTIYF. The CDR3 nucleotides read TGTGCCAGCAGCGCCACAGGGAACTCTGGAAACACCATATATTTT. The variable domain in full, completed from reference TRBV9 and TRBJ1-3, reads DSGVTQTPKHLITATGQRVTLRCSPRSGDLSVYWYQQSLDQGLQFLIQYYNGEERAKGNILERFSAQQFPDLHSELNLSSLELGDSALYFCASSATGNSGNTIYFGEGSWLTVV.

The chain recombines TRBV5-1 with TRBJ1-1, with D maybe TRBD1 (5 bases). V was pared by 0 bases and J by 1 base, with 13 bases between. In germline, CDR1 is SGHRS, CDR2 YFSETQ. This CDR3 is built from 16 residues. For the CDR3, the DNA is TGCGCCAGCAGCTTGGAGCCAGGGTCGGGGAACACTGAAGCTTTCTTT. This translates into CASSLEPGSGNTEAFF. Full variable domain (remainder filled in from reference TRBV5-1 and TRBJ1-1): KAGVTQTPRYLIKTRGQQVTLSCSPISGHRSVSWYQQTPGQGLQFLFEYFSETQRNKGNFPGRFSGRQFSNSRSEMNVSTLELGDSALYLCASSLEPGSGNTEAFFGQGTRLTVV.

This clone appeared a single time. The V and J genes are TRBV20-1 and TRBJ2-1; D gene unclear. The CDR3 extends over 11 amino acids. Germline V gene lookup returns CDR1 DFQATT and CDR2 SNEGSKA (reference sequence). Trimming shortened V by 5 bases and J by 7 bases, and 9 bases separated the two germline ends. The CDR3 region has the DNA TGCAGTGCTCGCGCCCGAAATGAGCAGTTCTTC. Translated, it gives CSARARNEQFF.

This chain joins TRBV12-3 or TRBV12-4 and TRBJ2-7, with D possibly being TRBD1 (6 bases). The V end was cut by 7 bases, the J end by 3 bases, with 13 bases between. The CDR3 spans 13 residues. The DNA of the CDR3 is TGTGCCAGCACCCGGAAGGGGGTCTACGAGCAGTACTTC. Its translation: CASTRKGVYEQYF.

With regard to this clone: Other DNA sequences in the same sample also yield this CDR3. The rearrangement links TRBV12-5 to TRBJ1-5; the match to TRBD1 covers 7 bases. Germline values: CDR1 LGHNT, CDR2 FRNRAP. Trimming took 6 bases from V and 6 from J; bases not matched to a gene: 17. The CDR3 is 17 residues long. In nucleotides, the CDR3 is TGTGCTAGTGGCTTTTCCTGGCCGGGACAGAAAGGTCAGCCCCAGCATTTT. This gives the protein CASGFSWPGQKGQPQHF.

The sample holds one count of this clone. In DNA form, the CDR3 reads TGTGCCAGCTACGCGGGCGGCTACACCTTC. Its translation: CASYAGGYTF. The chain is built from TRBV6-5 and TRBJ1-2; unclear D gene. Germline lookup yields CDR1 MNHEY and CDR2 SVGAGI. Trimming took off 8 bases at V and 8 bases at J, with 9 bases between the two ends. The CDR3 spans 10 residues.

V gene TRBV6-5 combines with J gene TRBJ1-4, with D possibly being TRBD1 (5 bases). Trimming pared 8 bases from V and 8 bases from J, leaving 21 bases between. There are 15 residues in the CDR3. Germline V gives CDR1 MNHEY, CDR2 SVGAGI. The CDR3: CASRGTVQGAEKLFF. CDR3 sequence (DNA): TGTGCCAGCCGAGGAACGGTACAAGGGGCAGAAAAACTGTTTTTT.